The 20 T cell receptor beta chains below were found in one sample sequenced in a study of early T cells in non-severe SARS-CoV-2 infection (dated by TCRdb to about 2021). Libraries were prepared through 5' RACE. The listed sequencing device is NextSeq 500. TCRdb passed the public sequencing reads through fastp at Q25 and MiXCR, retaining productive beta sequences. For every CDR3 protein sequence, its rows merge into one entry that carries the most common genes and DNA. The sample table records approximately 48,000 distinct CDR3 sequences; roughly 6% of these occur just once. The ten biggest clones cover 2.5% to 3% of the sample. The sequencing used whole blood, collected at baseline. The receptor source for this set is an adult who was a healthcare worker with PCR-confirmed SARS-CoV-2 infection or an uninfected control (not recorded which).

A remark on this clonotype: A much bigger clone sits one base away, suggesting this may be a read error. This chain joins TRBV5-1 and TRBJ1-1; no firm D call. The CDR3 is 13 amino acids. CDR1 SGHRS and CDR2 YFSETQ come from the germline V gene. The CDR3 region is CACSPLVNTEAFF. The CDR3 DNA sequence: TGCGCCTGCAGTCCCCTCGTGAACACTGAAGCTTTCTTT.

Many counts were recorded for this clonotype. V and J are TRBV7-2 and TRBJ1-1; D remains unclear. V gave up 4 bases and J gave up 0 bases, with 15 bases separating them. The germline V gene encodes CDR1 SGHTA and CDR2 FQGNSA. The CDR3 is 16 residues long. CDR3 in DNA: TGTGCCAGCAGCTCGAAGAGTAAGACGATGAACACTGAAGCTTTCTTT. Protein product: CASSSKSKTMNTEAFF.

This clonotype appeared many times. The chain combines TRBV11-2 with TRBJ2-5, with 7 bases aligning to TRBD1. The CDR3 is made up of 14 amino acids. Germline CDR1 and CDR2: SGHAT and FQNNGV. Trimming at V came to 4 bases and at J to 0 bases, leaving 2 bases not matched to a gene. Written as DNA, the CDR3 is TGTGCCAGCAGCTCGGGACAGTACCAAGAGACCCAGTACTTC. Encoded protein: CASSSGQYQETQYF.

Ten or more counts support this clonotype. The chain joins TRBV12-3 or TRBV12-4 to TRBJ2-1, with 8 nucleotides matching TRBD2. The V segment lost 7 bases and the J segment 5 bases; nucleotides outside the gene matches: 7. This CDR3 region has 14 residues. CDR3 residues: CASTPGGPHNEQFF. The CDR3 bases are TGTGCCAGCACACCGGGGGGGCCACACAATGAGCAGTTCTTC.

The table lists this clonotype with many counts. V and J are TRBV18 and TRBJ2-1; D may be TRBD2 (5 bases). The CDR3 is 13 amino acids. Germline V gene lookup returns CDR1 KGHSH and CDR2 LQKENI. V dropped 2 bases and J dropped 5 bases, with 7 bases sitting between them. Written as DNA, the CDR3 is TGTGCCAGCTCACCAACTAGAGACAATGAGCAGTTCTTC. Its protein product is CASSPTRDNEQFF.

Ten or more counts support this clonotype. The chain has TRBV5-4 and TRBJ2-1; maybe TRBD2 (6 bases). Germline lookup yields CDR1 SGHNT and CDR2 YYREEE (reference sequence). V lost 6 bases and J lost 3, with 16 bases in between. There are 15 residues in the CDR3. CDR3 residues: CASTTRGTHYNEQFF. The CDR3 nucleotides are TGTGCCAGCACCACCCGGGGGACCCACTACAATGAGCAGTTCTTC.

This clonotype was counted only a few times. The chain couples TRBV20-1 to TRBJ1-1; 8 bases agree with TRBD1. The V gene's germline CDR1 is DFQATT and CDR2 SNEGSKA (reference sequence). This CDR3 comprises 15 residues. V shed 2 bases, J shed 4 bases, and the junction held 9 bases outside the gene matches. The CDR3 DNA follows: TGCAGTGCTAGATCTAAGCAGGGGGCGACCACTGAAGCTTTCTTT. This encodes CSARSKQGATTEAFF.

The sample holds many counts of this clonotype. The chain employs TRBV10-2 and TRBJ2-1, with D perhaps matching TRBD1 or TRBD2 (5 bases each). This CDR3 contains 14 residues. Germline V gene data show CDR1 as WSHSY and CDR2 as SAAADI. Trimming pared 5 bases from V and 2 bases from J, leaving 10 bases between. CDR3 residues: CASSFEGTYNEQFF. Written as DNA, the CDR3 is TGCGCCAGCAGTTTCGAGGGGACCTACAATGAGCAGTTCTTC.

The chain uses TRBV7-9 and TRBJ1-5; 7 nucleotides agree with TRBD1. The germline CDR1 and CDR2 sequences are SEHNR and FQNEAQ (reference sequence). CDR3 length equals 16 residues. Losses at the gene ends were 5 bases for V and 0 bases for J; bases not matched to a gene: 7. The CDR3 is CASSAEGANSNQPQHF. CDR3 nucleotides: TGTGCCAGCAGCGCGGAGGGGGCGAATAGCAATCAGCCCCAGCATTTT.

This clonotype turned up a few times. V and J are TRBV5-4 and TRBJ2-1; 8 nucleotides agree with TRBD1. Germline CDR1 SGHNT, CDR2 YYREEE (reference sequence). CDR3 length: 15 amino acids. The V and J ends lost 4 bases and 2 bases, in that order; junction bases with no gene match: 5. CDR3 sequence: CASSVDRGPYNEQFF. CDR3 DNA: TGTGCCAGCAGCGTAGACAGGGGTCCCTACAATGAGCAGTTCTTC.

Many counts were recorded for this clonotype. This chain connects TRBV6-1 to TRBJ2-3; the D gene is possibly TRBD2 (5 bases). Per the germline V gene, CDR1 is MNHNS and CDR2 is SASEGT. The germline V and J ends were trimmed by 3 bases and 2 bases, with 12 bases remaining between them. The CDR3 covers 15 residues. The CDR3 DNA follows: TGTGCCAGCAGTGATTCGGAGGCCCTCACAGATACGCAGTATTTT. Its protein product is CASSDSEALTDTQYF.

This clonotype was observed a few times. The rearrangement uses TRBV5-1 and TRBJ2-1; 9 positions match TRBD2. This CDR3 has 21 residues. Germline assignment: CDR1 SGHRS and CDR2 YFSETQ. V lost 4 bases, J lost 5 bases, and 25 bases stayed unmatched. CDR3 region: CASSRDGYSGGASRSNNEQFF. CDR3 nucleotide sequence: TGCGCCAGCAGCCGCGACGGGTATAGCGGGGGAGCCTCCCGATCTAACAATGAGCAGTTCTTC.

The chain links TRBV19 to TRBJ2-5, with D unresolved. In germline, CDR1 is LNHDA, CDR2 SQIVND (reference sequence). Trimming removed 6 bases from V and 5 bases from J, with 10 bases in between. The CDR3 loop spans 12 amino acids. CDR3 protein: CASSDPAETQYF. The CDR3 bases are TGTGCCAGTAGCGACCCGGCGGAGACCCAGTACTTC.

The gene calls are TRBV6-5 and TRBJ1-2, with 9 bases aligning to TRBD1. The germline V gene has CDR1 MNHEY and CDR2 SVGAGI. V dropped 6 bases and J dropped 3; count of bases not matched to a gene: 8. CDR3 length: 15 residues. In nucleotides, the CDR3 is TGTGCCAGCAGCCCGGACAGGGGACTGGACTATGGCTACACCTTC. Its translation is CASSPDRGLDYGYTF.

This clonotype was detected ten times or more. The V call is TRBV12-3 or TRBV12-4, the J call TRBJ1-5; D not resolved. Trimming removed 6 bases at V and 2 bases at J, with 8 bases between. This CDR3 spans 13 amino acids. Here the CDR3 reads CASSRTGNQPQHF. The CDR3 DNA is TGTGCCAGCAGCCGTACAGGCAATCAGCCCCAGCATTTT.

This clonotype has only a few counts. The chain employs TRBV7-2 and TRBJ1-5, with D possibly TRBD1 on 5 matching bases. CDR1 is SGHTA, CDR2 FQGNSA, per germline. Trimming left V 1 base short and J 4 bases short, with 11 bases between. This CDR3 has 15 amino acids. The CDR3 nucleotides read TGTGCCAGCAGCTTAGGGGGCGAGCCGAATCAGCCCCAGCATTTT. Its translation is CASSLGGEPNQPQHF. Drawing the rest from reference TRBV7-2 and TRBJ1-5, the complete variable domain is GAGVSQSPSNKVTEKGKDVELRCDPISGHTALYWYRQSLGQGLEFLIYFQGNSAPDKSGLPSDRFSAERTGGSVSTLTIQRTQQEDSAVYLCASSLGGEPNQPQHFGDGTRLSIL.

This clonotype came up many times. V is TRBV4-2 and J is TRBJ1-2; D ambiguous. The CDR3 extends over 14 amino acids. V was shortened by 1 base and J by 5 bases, with 11 bases between the two germline ends. Germline values: CDR1 LGHNA, CDR2 YNFKEQ. The CDR3 is CASSQVGQQYGYTF. The DNA for the CDR3 is TGTGCCAGCAGCCAAGTCGGCCAGCAGTATGGCTACACCTTC.

V is TRBV6-2 or TRBV6-3 and J is TRBJ1-1; perhaps TRBD1 as D (6 bases). Deletions cut 6 bases from V and 3 bases from J, with 11 bases between. Germline CDR1 reads MNHEY; CDR2 reads SVGEGT. This CDR3 has 13 amino acids. The CDR3 region has the DNA TGTGCCAGCAGCCACAGGGAATACACTGAAGCTTTCTTT. Protein sequence: CASSHREYTEAFF.

This clonotype was observed many times. The chain joins TRBV7-9 to TRBJ2-5; D not certain. CDR1 is SEHNR and CDR2 is FQNEAQ in the germline V gene (reference sequence). The CDR3 has 14 residues. The V gene lost 5 bases and the J gene lost 0 bases, with 10 bases spanning the gap. DNA for the CDR3: TGTGCCAGCAGCCGGGTAACCCACCAAGAGACCCAGTACTTC. It translates to CASSRVTHQETQYF.

The rearrangement joins TRBV5-8 to TRBJ1-1; D gene ambiguous. V was clipped by 4 bases and J by 6 bases, with 7 bases between them. Germline assignment: CDR1 SGHTS and CDR2 YDEGEE. The CDR3 is 11 amino acids. CDR3 coding DNA: TGTGCCAGCAGCCGATTCGCTGAAGCTTTCTTT. Protein sequence: CASSRFAEAFF. Full variable domain (remainder filled in from reference TRBV5-8 and TRBJ1-1): EAGVTQSPTHLIKTRGQQATLRCSPISGHTSVYWYQQALGLGLQFLLWYDEGEERNRGNFPPRFSGRQFPNYSSELNVNALELEDSALYLCASSRFAEAFFGQGTRLTVV.